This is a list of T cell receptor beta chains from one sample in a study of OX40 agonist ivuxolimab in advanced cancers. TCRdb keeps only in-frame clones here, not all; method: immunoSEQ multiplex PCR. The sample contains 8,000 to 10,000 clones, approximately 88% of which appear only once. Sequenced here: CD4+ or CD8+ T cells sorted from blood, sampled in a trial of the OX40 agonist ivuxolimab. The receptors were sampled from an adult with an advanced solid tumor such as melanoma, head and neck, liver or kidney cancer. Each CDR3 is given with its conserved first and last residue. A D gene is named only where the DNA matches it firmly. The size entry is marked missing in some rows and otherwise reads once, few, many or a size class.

TGTGCCAGCAGCTTAGCGCTGGGACAGATGAATGGCTACACCTTC | CASSLALGQMNGYTF | TRBJ1-2 | TRBV7-8 | 15 | TRBD1 | NA
TGCGCCAGCAGCGTGGGACAGGGGGTAATCAGCTATGGCTACACCTTC | CASSVGQGVISYGYTF | TRBJ1-2 | TRBV5-1 | 16 | TRBD1 | once
TGTGCCAGCCAAATTCGGGTTGGGCAGCCCCAGCATTTT | CASQIRVGQPQHF | TRBJ1-5 | TRBV6-5 | 13 | NA | NA
TGTGCCAGCAGTGAAGCCCCGGCAGGGTCTGGAAACACCATATATTTT | CASSEAPAGSGNTIYF | TRBJ1-3 | TRBV6-1 | 16 | NA | NA
TGTGCCAGCAGTTTGCCCGGGGAGGGGACCGGGGAGCTGTTTTTT | CASSLPGEGTGELFF | TRBJ2-2 | TRBV28 | 15 | TRBD2 | NA
TGTGCCACCAGCAGCCTAGCGGGAGAGGGCTACAATGAGCAGTTCTTC | CATSSLAGEGYNEQFF | TRBJ2-1 | TRBV15 | 16 | TRBD2 | NA
TGTGCCAGCAGCTCCGGGACAGGTTTGAACACTGAAGCTTTCTTT | CASSSGTGLNTEAFF | TRBJ1-1 | TRBV11-3 | 15 | TRBD1 | NA
TGCAGCGTTTTCCTGGAAGCTAATGAAAAACTGTTTTTT | CSVFLEANEKLFF | TRBJ1-4 | TRBV29-1 | 13 | NA | once
TGTGCCAGCAGTGAAGGGGGGGCAGGGAGAAGTGAAAAACTGTTTTTT | CASSEGGAGRSEKLFF | TRBJ1-4 | TRBV2 | 16 | NA | NA
TGTGCCAGCAGACGTCCGGGACAGGGGAGGCCAGATACGCAGTATTTT | CASRRPGQGRPDTQYF | TRBJ2-3 | TRBV11-2 | 16 | TRBD1 | NA
TGTGCCAGCCGGGGTTCTAGCGGGAGAGGAGAGACCCAGTACTTC | CASRGSSGRGETQYF | TRBJ2-5 | TRBV2 | 15 | TRBD2 | NA
TGTGCCAGCAGCTTAGGGACTAGCGGAAGCACAGATACGCAGTATTTT | CASSLGTSGSTDTQYF | TRBJ2-3 | TRBV11-2 | 16 | TRBD2 | NA
TGTGCCAGCAGTGCTTCACTGATAACTAATGAAAAACTGTTTTTT | CASSASLITNEKLFF | TRBJ1-4 | TRBV25-1 | 15 | NA | NA
TGTGCCAGCAGCCCTCGGTGGGGAGATACGCAGTATTTT | CASSPRWGDTQYF | TRBJ2-3 | TRBV5-4 | 13 | NA | NA
TGTGCCACCAGCGGTAGTAGCGGGCTCTACGAGCAGTACTTC | CATSGSSGLYEQYF | TRBJ2-7 | TRBV15 | 14 | TRBD2 | NA
TGTGCCAGCAGCGTAGGAGCGGGAGGGTATGAGCAGTTCTTC | CASSVGAGGYEQFF | TRBJ2-1 | TRBV9 | 14 | TRBD2 | once
TGTGCCAGCAGTGAAAACGCAAGGGAGACCCAGTACTTC | CASSENARETQYF | TRBJ2-5 | TRBV2 | 13 | NA | NA
TGTGCCGCACAAGAACATTTGAACACTGAAGCTTTCTTT | CAAQEHLNTEAFF | TRBJ1-1 | TRBV19 | 13 | NA | NA
TGTGCCAGCAGTGACGGGTCCGGAAACATTCAGTACTTC | CASSDGSGNIQYF | TRBJ2-4 | TRBV6-4 | 13 | NA | NA
TGTGCCAGCAGCTTAGCCGGCCTCACAGATACGCAGTATTTT | CASSLAGLTDTQYF | TRBJ2-3 | TRBV7-2 | 14 | NA | once
TGTGCCAGCAGCTTCCTCTCCCGGGGGCGGGGGAAACTGTTTTTT | CASSFLSRGRGKLFF | TRBJ1-4 | TRBV5-6 | 15 | NA | NA
TGTGCCAGCAGTTACAGACAGTACCTCGAGACCCAGTACTTC | CASSYRQYLETQYF | TRBJ2-5 | TRBV6-5 | 14 | NA | NA
TGTGCCAGCAGCTCGACTAGCGGTGACTACGAGCAGTACTTC | CASSSTSGDYEQYF | TRBJ2-7 | TRBV7-2 | 14 | TRBD2 | NA
TGCGCCAGCAGCCAAGAAGGGCGGGACTACAATGAGCAGTTCTTC | CASSQEGRDYNEQFF | TRBJ2-1 | TRBV4-1 | 15 | NA | NA
TGTGCCAGTAGTATAGTTAGACGGGGTGAGCAGTTCTTC | CASSIVRRGEQFF | TRBJ2-1 | TRBV19 | 13 | NA | NA
TGTGCCATCAGTGACCAGCTAAATTCACCCCTCCACTTT | CAISDQLNSPLHF | TRBJ1-6 | TRBV10-3 | 13 | NA | few
TGTGCCAGCAGCTTGAAATACGAGCAGTACTTC | CASSLKYEQYF | TRBJ2-7 | TRBV5-6 | 11 | NA | NA
TGTGCCAGCTCGCGGACAGGGGGGACCGGGGAGCTGTTTTTT | CASSRTGGTGELFF | TRBJ2-2 | TRBV28 | 14 | TRBD1 | NA
TGTGCCAGCAGCGTATGGGGTGACTCTGGAAACACCATATATTTT | CASSVWGDSGNTIYF | TRBJ1-3 | TRBV9 | 15 | NA | NA
TGCGCCAGCAGCTCGGGACTAGCGGTAGATACGCAGTATTTT | CASSSGLAVDTQYF | TRBJ2-3 | TRBV5-1 | 14 | TRBD2 | NA
TGTGCCAGCTCACCACCTGGGACAGGGGCGTACGAGCAGTACTTC | CASSPPGTGAYEQYF | TRBJ2-7 | TRBV18 | 15 | TRBD1 | NA
TGTGCCATCCGAGGACTATCTTACGAGCAGTACTTC | CAIRGLSYEQYF | TRBJ2-7 | TRBV6-1 | 12 | NA | NA
TGTGCCAGCAGCCCCATTCGGGGTAATCAGCCCCAGCATTTT | CASSPIRGNQPQHF | TRBJ1-5 | TRBV7-8 | 14 | NA | NA
TGTGCCAGCAGCTTAGAGGACTCTGGAAACACCATATATTTT | CASSLEDSGNTIYF | TRBJ1-3 | TRBV7-9 | 14 | NA | NA
TGTGCCTGGAGTGCCCTAGACTACGAGCAGTACTTC | CAWSALDYEQYF | TRBJ2-7 | TRBV30 | 12 | NA | NA
TGTGCCAGCAGTCCCGAAGCTAACTATGGCTACACCTTC | CASSPEANYGYTF | TRBJ1-2 | TRBV6-4 | 13 | NA | NA
TGTGCCAGCAGCCGGGGGCACACAGATACGCAGTATTTT | CASSRGHTDTQYF | TRBJ2-3 | TRBV11-2 | 13 | NA | few
TGTGCCTGGAGGTCGAAGGATGGCTACACCTTC | CAWRSKDGYTF | TRBJ1-2 | TRBV30 | 11 | NA | NA
TGCGCCAGCAGCTCGGGACAGGGGGCCTGGGGCTACACCTTC | CASSSGQGAWGYTF | TRBJ1-2 | TRBV5-1 | 14 | TRBD1 | NA
TGTGCCAGCAGCTCCCCACCTAGCGGGAGGCCCAACAATGAGCAGTTCTTC | CASSSPPSGRPNNEQFF | TRBJ2-1 | TRBV7-2 | 17 | TRBD2 | NA
TGTGCCAGCAGAGGGCAGGGAATAGATACGCAGTATTTT | CASRGQGIDTQYF | TRBJ2-3 | TRBV27 | 13 | NA | once
TGCGCCAGCAGCCTAAGGGACAGCTTGAGTGGCTACACCTTC | CASSLRDSLSGYTF | TRBJ1-2 | TRBV5-1 | 14 | TRBD1 | NA
TGCGCCAGCAGCGGAGACAGGGTGGAGAATTCACCCCTCCACTTT | CASSGDRVENSPLHF | TRBJ1-6 | TRBV5-1 | 15 | TRBD1 | once
TGTGCCAGCAGAGGGGACATACGGCAGCCCCAGCATTTT | CASRGDIRQPQHF | TRBJ1-5 | TRBV28 | 13 | NA | NA
TGTGCCAGCAGCTTATCCGGGACAGGTTACGAGCAGTACTTC | CASSLSGTGYEQYF | TRBJ2-7 | TRBV7-8 | 14 | TRBD1 | NA
TGTGCCTGGAGTCCCACCGGGGAGCTGTTTTTT | CAWSPTGELFF | TRBJ2-2 | TRBV30 | 11 | NA | NA
TGCGCCAGCAGCTCCCAGGGGGCCTCCTACAATGAGCAGTTCTTC | CASSSQGASYNEQFF | TRBJ2-1 | TRBV5-1 | 15 | TRBD1 | NA
TGTGCCAGCAGTTTATGGAGAGGTTCCGGGGACAGGAACACTGAAGCTTTCTTT | CASSLWRGSGDRNTEAFF | TRBJ1-1 | TRBV28 | 18 | TRBD1 | NA
TGTGCCAGCAGCCCCTATACAGGGGGCAGGGACACCATATATTTT | CASSPYTGGRDTIYF | TRBJ1-3 | TRBV7-9 | 15 | TRBD1 | NA
TGTGCCAGCAGCGGATCACAGGGGGCATGGGGAGAGACCCAGTACTTC | CASSGSQGAWGETQYF | TRBJ2-5 | TRBV5-6 | 16 | TRBD1 | NA